A selection of T cell receptor beta chains follows, all from one sample in a study of control samples from healthy donors and cancer patients. Sequencing used immunoSEQ multiplex PCR; TCRdb keeps in-frame clones, though not all of them. The table shows 120,000 to 150,000 clones, with 90% to 95% occurring only once. Material for sequencing was blood. Every receptor here comes from a man in his late teens or twenties in good health. The CDR3 runs from the conserved cysteine through the conserved F or W. The D gene is left open where the match is weak. Expanded clones get a size class; other rows say once, few or many, or leave the size out.

clone_size	d_call	cdr3_length	v_call	j_call	cdr3_aa	cdr3_nt
NA	TRBD1	15	TRBV11-3	TRBJ2-1	CASSLGPTGGNEQFF	TGTGCCAGCAGCTTAGGGCCGACAGGGGGCAATGAGCAGTTCTTC
NA	NA	15	TRBV9	TRBJ2-1	CASSVSGGTSNEQFF	TGTGCCAGCAGCGTGTCAGGGGGGACTAGCAATGAGCAGTTCTTC
once	TRBD1	15	TRBV28	TRBJ1-1	CATRSGGQLNTEAFF	TGTGCCACCCGATCCGGGGGACAGTTGAACACTGAAGCTTTCTTT
NA	TRBD1	15	TRBV5-1	TRBJ1-2	CASSTGQGDAEGYTF	TGCGCCAGCAGCACCGGACAGGGGGATGCTGAAGGCTACACCTTC
NA	TRBD1	16	TRBV5-6	TRBJ2-5	CASSSYRDRVEETQYF	TGTGCCAGCAGCTCCTACCGGGACAGGGTCGAAGAGACCCAGTACTTC
NA	NA	16	TRBV5-1	TRBJ1-2	CASSIETGRSNYGYTF	TGCGCCAGCAGCATTGAAACGGGACGGAGTAACTATGGCTACACCTTC
once	NA	15	TRBV6-1	TRBJ2-1	CASSEAPSRYNEQFF	TGTGCCAGCAGTGAAGCGCCCAGTCGTTACAATGAGCAGTTCTTC
NA	NA	13	TRBV2	TRBJ2-7	CASNPDTSYEQYF	TGTGCCAGCAATCCTGACACCTCCTACGAGCAGTACTTC
NA	NA	14	TRBV4-2	TRBJ1-1	CASSQEPQGTEAFF	TGTGCCAGCAGCCAAGAACCCCAGGGGACTGAAGCTTTCTTT
NA	NA	14	TRBV9	TRBJ1-1	CASSPALSATEAFF	TGTGCCAGCAGCCCGGCCCTTTCGGCCACTGAAGCTTTCTTT
NA	TRBD2	15	TRBV5-5	TRBJ2-7	CASSWTRDTSGEQYF	TGTGCCAGCAGCTGGACCCGGGACACTAGCGGGGAGCAGTACTTC
NA	TRBD1	20	TRBV19	TRBJ1-5	CASSIGGGADRELSNQPQHF	TGTGCCAGTAGTATAGGAGGAGGAGCCGACAGGGAACTTAGCAATCAGCCCCAGCATTTT
NA	NA	15	TRBV5-1	TRBJ1-1	CASSLVEGLNTEAFF	TGCGCCAGCAGCTTGGTCGAAGGGTTGAACACTGAAGCTTTCTTT
few	NA	15	TRBV28	TRBJ2-5	CASSPRESGTETQYF	TGTGCCAGCAGTCCCAGGGAATCAGGGACCGAGACCCAGTACTTC
NA	NA	12	TRBV28	TRBJ1-2	CASSLMGYGYTF	TGTGCCAGCAGTCTCATGGGCTATGGCTACACCTTC
NA	NA	12	TRBV6-6	TRBJ1-2	CASGRGEYGYTF	TGTGCCAGCGGGAGGGGGGAATATGGCTACACCTTC